What follows is one T cell receptor beta chain and its context. Its antigen is unknown. No clone much larger than this one lies a single base away; base qualities are absent. Patients with hyperthyroidism were aged 18 to 65 years, had been newly diagnosed, and had a disease duration of less than 2 months. Patients with other autoimmune diseases, uncontrolled infections, pregnancy or lactation were excluded. Clinical symptoms, serum thyroxine, TRAb, thyroid ultrasound and orbital computed tomography were used for diagnosis. Total RNA was extracted using Trizol reagent, and RNA quality was checked on an Agilent 2100 Bioanalyzer. For repertoire sequencing, the TCR beta CDR3 regions were amplified from RNA transcripts. A first-round RT-PCR used HTBI primers with the Qiagen OneStep RT-PCR kit, followed by a second-round multiplex PCR, size selection and purification. Libraries were sequenced on an Illumina HiSeq2000 using paired-end 100 bp reads. For the original study's pipeline: SOAPnuke was used for read processing, and reads with adapters, uncalled bases, a mean Phred below 15, or no exact constant-primer or identifier match were discarded. COPE v1.2.5 was used to merge high-quality paired reads. Each unique nucleotide sequence was treated as a clonotype, and MiTCR v1.1 was used to align the clonotypes to the IMGT TRB V, D and J references. The analysis was limited to V-J combinations with a frequency above 0.0001, which together covered over 98% of repertoires. For each V-J combination, a TCR clonal expansion and chaos score was defined as F50 clonal expansion divided by the chaos observed in the TCRdist matrix. Features were reduced by Welch's t-statistics and random forest to over ten V-J combinations, which fed a naive Bayes classifier. The Morisita-Horn index was used to measure how similar the thyroid and blood repertoires were. TCRdb reran the public reads through fastp at Q25 and MiXCR, keeping productive beta chains. Every entry covers one CDR3 protein and lists the most common genes and DNA from its rows. It is TCRdb's table, rather than the study itself, that gives the V and J calls and clone size. The sample table contains around 1.1 million distinct CDR3 sequences; only one count was recorded for about 35% of them. Over 8.5% of the sample rests with the top ten.

Taken from cysteine to phenylalanine, the CDR3 has 14 residues. Of the read, only the CDR3 DNA is kept; its 42 bases are in frame from base 1. The junction carries 11 bases between V and J, which are trimmed by 6 bases and 2 bases respectively. Based on the germline V gene (reference sequence), the CDR1 and CDR2 sequences are LNHNV and YYDKDF. The data originate from a study of Graves' ophthalmopathy and Graves' hyperthyroidism (dated by TCRdb to the late 2010s). Regarding the study in general: Stable hyperthyroidism was defined as no progression to ophthalmopathy within 18 months of follow-up. The study used signatures of the TCR beta repertoire to tell Graves' ophthalmopathy apart from Graves' hyperthyroidism and to predict which patients would progress to ophthalmopathy. In total, some 130 blood samples were TCR-sequenced: around 42 ophthalmopathy, about 75 hyperthyroidism and about 17 hyperthyroidism-to-ophthalmopathy patients. To explore V-J signatures that distinguish ophthalmopathy from hyperthyroidism, a discovery set of 100 patients was enrolled, made up of under 50 with ophthalmopathy and some 56 with stable hyperthyroidism. An independent validation cohort was composed of around 19 hyperthyroidism patients and about 17 patients who later progressed from hyperthyroidism to ophthalmopathy. T-cell repertoires of thyroid tissue and blood were compared in over five hyperthyroidism patients. Once sampling was done, hyperthyroidism patients were given methimazole at a starting dose of 30 mg daily, while ophthalmopathy patients were given high-dose intravenous methylprednisolone.

Broad study findings and their caveats: No statistical method was used to predetermine the sample size, and group allocation was not hidden from the investigators. In validation, the model predicted ophthalmopathy progression with about 64% sensitivity and approximately 75% specificity; 12 predicted patients were CT-confirmed with GO in a median of approximately six months. Ophthalmopathy was separated from stable hyperthyroidism by the 13-signature model with roughly 88% sensitivity and 81% to 84% specificity in cross-validation and with 80%/75% in the test set. Most expanded thyroid clonotypes with a frequency above 0.001 also appeared in blood, which suggests that blood repertoires may reflect the immune response in the thyroid.

The specimen sequenced was peripheral blood or thyroid tissue (not recorded which). The rearranged segments are TRBV15 and TRBJ1-3; too little of a D gene remains to name it. The sequence derives from an adult man with Graves' hyperthyroidism. The DNA sequence is as follows: TGTGCCACCAGTCCGGTTGGGGCTGGAAACACCATATATTTT. The translation is CATSPVGAGNTIYF.